The next 19 T cell receptor beta chains were all read from a single sample in a study of human T cells and chemical hapten exposure. TCRdb called the RACE reads again in MiXCR, with one record for every CDR3 protein. Here the sample spans a few hundred thousand distinct CDR3 sequences, around 6% being singletons. As for time point: patch test 2, 6 weeks after DPC sensitization. Documented treatment: therapeutic diphenylcyclopropenone sensitization with weekly scalp DPC. The material was whole blood, obtained in connection with sensitization to the hapten diphenylcyclopropenone (DPC). The receptors derive from a woman aged 18-35 years with alopecia areata. Some clones in this sample may be carry-over from other donors' samples.

This clonotype came up many times. Its ends do not fully match the called genes, so a read error is possible. The chain links TRBV6-6 to TRBJ1-2; D is unclear. The length of the CDR3 is 13 residues. The germline V gene has CDR1 MNHNY and CDR2 SVGAGI (reference sequence). The CDR3 DNA reads as TGTGCCAGCAGTTACGATAGGGAAGGCCCCCGAGACTTC. It encodes CASSYDREGPRDF.

This clonotype was observed a handful of times. The chain employs TRBV20-1 and TRBJ2-7; D call uncertain. Trimming pared 0 bases from V and 5 bases from J, leaving 14 bases between. The CDR3 is made up of 14 amino acids. CDR1 is DFQATT, CDR2 SNEGSKA, per germline (reference sequence). The CDR3 nucleotides read TGCAGTGCTAGAGATTCCAGTAGACTCCACGAGCAGTACTTC. Amino acids: CSARDSSRLHEQYF.

This clonotype has a count of ten or more. This chain connects TRBV13 to TRBJ1-2; unclear D gene. Per the germline V gene, CDR1 is PRHDT and CDR2 is FYEKMQ (reference sequence). The CDR3 is 13 residues long. V shed 6 bases and J shed 4 bases, with 12 bases lying between them. The CDR3 DNA follows: TGTGCCAGCAGACCCCTTGGAGCCTATGGCTACACCTTC. Its protein product is CASRPLGAYGYTF.

This clonotype was recorded many times. The chain recombines TRBV5-1 with TRBJ1-2; a possible D gene is TRBD1 (6 bases). Germline V gives CDR1 SGHRS, CDR2 YFSETQ. The CDR3 length is 15 residues. Trimming cost V 4 bases and J 3 bases, with 16 bases left between them. The CDR3 loop is CASSPGGGGDYGYTF. The CDR3 DNA follows: TGCGCCAGCAGCCCCGGCGGGGGGGGCGACTATGGCTACACCTTC.

The CDR3 nucleotides are TGTGCCAGCTCACCAGACTCGTCAGCCAAAAACATTCAGTACTTC. The encoded protein is CASSPDSSAKNIQYF. The rearrangement uses TRBV18 and TRBJ2-4; D gene unclear. Trimming took 2 bases from V and 0 from J, leaving 8 bases between them. The CDR3 is 15 amino acids. Looked up from germline, CDR1 is KGHSH and CDR2 is LQKENI.

This clonotype has a handful of counts. CDR3 DNA sequence: TGTGCCAGCAGTGAAGCCGCAGGGACAGGGGCCGCTGGCTACACCTTC. It is translated as CASSEAAGTGAAGYTF. The chain combines TRBV6-1 with TRBJ1-2, with 10 bases that match TRBD1. V lost 0 bases to trimming and J lost 7 bases; unmatched junction nucleotides: 8. The CDR3 has 16 residues. The V gene's germline CDR1 is MNHNS and CDR2 SASEGT.

This clonotype was seen ten or more times. CDR3 bases: TGTGCCAGCAGTTACATGGGAGCCGATACGGGACTCCCTAGCTACACCTTC. Amino acids: CASSYMGADTGLPSYTF. This sequence joins TRBV6-5 and TRBJ1-2, with D perhaps matching TRBD1 (5 bases). The germline CDR1 and CDR2 sequences are MNHEY and SVGAGI. The CDR3 totals 17 residues. V gave up 2 bases and J gave up 9 bases, with 25 bases separating them.

Ten or more counts support this clonotype. The chain links TRBV6-2 or TRBV6-3 to TRBJ2-1; D not certain. The V gene's germline CDR1 is MNHEY and CDR2 SVGEGT. The length of the CDR3 is 11 residues. Trimming removed 4 bases from V and 10 bases from J, with 8 bases in between. CDR3 sequence reads: CASSFGTEQFF. The CDR3 nucleotides read TGTGCCAGCAGTTTCGGAACCGAGCAGTTCTTC.

This clonotype was detected only a few times. J is TRBJ1-6 and V is TRBV3-1; perhaps TRBD1 as D (5 bases). Germline V CDR1 and CDR2: LGHDT, YNNKEL (reference sequence). With 3 bases removed from V and 10 bases from J, the gap between germline ends came to 10 bases. This CDR3 is 13 amino acids long. The CDR3 region has the DNA TGTGCCAGCAGCCAGGGGGTTGAGTCACCCCTCCACTTT. It is translated as CASSQGVESPLHF.

This clonotype was recorded at least ten times. This chain links TRBV9 with TRBJ1-1; the match to TRBD1 covers 9 bases. V trimming: 4 bases; J trimming: 6 bases; junction bases outside the gene matches: 1. The CDR3 contains 12 residues. Germline CDR1 is SGDLS and CDR2 is YYNGEE. CDR3 DNA sequence: TGTGCCAGCAGCAGGACAGGGGCTGAAGCTTTCTTT. Translating it yields CASSRTGAEAFF.

V usage is TRBV5-1 and J usage is TRBJ2-3, with 9 bases that match TRBD2. CDR1 SGHRS and CDR2 YFSETQ come from the germline V gene. This CDR3 spans 19 amino acids. V shed 0 bases, J shed 5 bases, and the junction held 16 bases outside the gene matches. Here the CDR3 DNA reads TGCGCCAGCAGCTTGGAGCTTCAGCAGGGACTAGCTACAAGAGATACGCAGTATTTT. Translation: CASSLELQQGLATRDTQYF.

The sample holds many counts of this clonotype. CDR3 DNA: TGTGCCAGCAGTTTAGAGGGGCGGGGGGGAGGCACAGATACGCAGTATTTT. Its protein is CASSLEGRGGGTDTQYF. The chain uses TRBV27 and TRBJ2-3; 9 bases line up with TRBD2. The V gene's germline CDR1 is MNHEY and CDR2 SMNVEV (reference sequence). The CDR3 runs 17 residues. V dropped 2 bases and J dropped 1; count of bases not matched to a gene: 7.

This clonotype was detected a few times. The J gene is TRBJ2-2, the V gene TRBV4-3, with D perhaps TRBD1 (5 bases). The CDR3 runs 16 residues. CDR1 and CDR2 (germline): LGHNA, YSLEER. The V gene lost 6 bases and the J gene lost 0 bases, with 14 bases spanning the gap. CDR3 nucleotides: TGCGCCAGCAGTTCAGGGCTCCCTACGAACACCGGGGAGCTGTTTTTT. It codes for CASSSGLPTNTGELFF.

This clonotype was picked up a small number of times. V is TRBV28 and J is TRBJ2-7; D is possibly TRBD1 (6 bases). CDR1 MDHEN and CDR2 SYDVKM come from the germline V gene. The CDR3 totals 15 residues. V lost 1 base to trimming and J lost 2 bases, with 12 bases between them. The CDR3 sequence is CASSLSARQAYEQYF. Written as DNA, the CDR3 is TGTGCCAGCAGTTTATCTGCGAGACAGGCCTACGAGCAGTACTTC.

With respect to this clonotype: Possible read error: a much larger clone is one base away. This CDR3 is missing its conserved last phenylalanine or tryptophan, likely due to a read error. V and J are TRBV29-1 and TRBJ1-1; 8 positions match TRBD1. V lost 4 bases, J lost 0 bases, and 1 base stayed unmatched. The CDR3 sequence is 13 residues long. Germline lookup yields CDR1 SQVTM and CDR2 ANQGSEA. The CDR3 region is CSVADRVNTEAFL. The CDR3 DNA is TGCAGCGTTGCGGACAGGGTGAACACTGAAGCTTTCCTT.

The chain links TRBV2 to TRBJ1-2; possibly TRBD1 for D (5 bases). V was cut by 2 bases and J by 2 bases, with 6 bases left in between. The CDR3 runs 13 residues. Germline V gene sequence: CDR1 SNHLY, CDR2 FYNNEI. The CDR3 region has the DNA TGTGCCAGCAGTGAAAACAGGAACTATGGCTACACCTTC. Translating gives CASSENRNYGYTF.

This chain uses TRBV15 with TRBJ2-1; the D gene is possibly TRBD1 (5 bases). The CDR3 is made up of 15 amino acids. Germline V lookup: CDR1 LNHNV, CDR2 YYDKDF (reference sequence). V shed 1 base and J shed 1 base, with 8 bases lying between them. The CDR3 coding sequence is TGTGCCACCAGCAGAGCGACAGAGTCCTACAATGAGCAGTTCTTC. Translation: CATSRATESYNEQFF. The full variable domain, rest sourced from reference TRBV15 and TRBJ2-1, is DAMVIQNPRYQVTQFGKPVTLSCSQTLNHNVMYWYQQKSSQAPKLLFHYYDKDFNNEADTPDNFQSRRPNTSFCFLDIRSPGLGDTAMYLCATSRATESYNEQFFGPGTRLTVL.

This clonotype occurred a few times. V usage is TRBV25-1 and J usage is TRBJ1-4; TRBD1 matches 7 bases. The CDR3 is 17 amino acids. Per germline, CDR1 MGHDK and CDR2 SYGVNS. V trimming: 4 bases; J trimming: 4 bases; junction bases outside the gene matches: 12. The CDR3 protein is CASSAYDGQELNEKLFF. CDR3 coding DNA: TGTGCCAGCAGTGCATATGACGGACAGGAACTTAATGAAAAACTGTTTTTT.

The chain joins TRBV7-3 to TRBJ2-3; perhaps TRBD1 as D (6 bases). Between the trimmed V and J ends, which lost 2 bases and 2 bases, there was a span of 11 bases. CDR3 length equals 15 residues. Germline V gives CDR1 SGHTA, CDR2 FQGTGA. Here the CDR3 reads CASSLQGSYTDTQYF. For the CDR3, the DNA is TGTGCCAGCAGCTTACAGGGGTCCTACACAGATACGCAGTATTTT.